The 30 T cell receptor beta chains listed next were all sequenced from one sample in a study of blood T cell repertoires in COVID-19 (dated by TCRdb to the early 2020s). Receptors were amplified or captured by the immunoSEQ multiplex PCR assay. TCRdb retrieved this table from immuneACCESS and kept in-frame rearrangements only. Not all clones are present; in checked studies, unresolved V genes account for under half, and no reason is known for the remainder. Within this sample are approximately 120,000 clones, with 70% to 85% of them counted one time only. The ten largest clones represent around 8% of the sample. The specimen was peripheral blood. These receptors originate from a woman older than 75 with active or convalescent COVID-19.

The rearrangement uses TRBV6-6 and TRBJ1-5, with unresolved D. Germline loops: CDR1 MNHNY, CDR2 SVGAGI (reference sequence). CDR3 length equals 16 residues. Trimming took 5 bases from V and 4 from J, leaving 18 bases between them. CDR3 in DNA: TGTGCCAGCAGTAACCGTGAGGAGGTCCGTAATCAGCCCCAGCATTTT. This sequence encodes CASSNREEVRNQPQHF.

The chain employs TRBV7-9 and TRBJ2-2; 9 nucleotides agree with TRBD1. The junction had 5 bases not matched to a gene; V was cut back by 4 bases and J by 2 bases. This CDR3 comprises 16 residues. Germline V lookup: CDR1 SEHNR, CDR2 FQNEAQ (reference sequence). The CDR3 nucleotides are TGTGCCAGCAGCTCCCACAGGGGGCGAAACACCGGGGAGCTGTTTTTT. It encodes CASSSHRGRNTGELFF.

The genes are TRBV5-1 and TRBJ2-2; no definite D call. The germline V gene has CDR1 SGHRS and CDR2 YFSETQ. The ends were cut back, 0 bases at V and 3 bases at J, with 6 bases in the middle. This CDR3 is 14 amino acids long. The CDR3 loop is CASSLDSYTGELFF. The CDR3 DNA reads TGCGCCAGCAGCTTGGACAGCTACACCGGGGAGCTGTTTTTT.

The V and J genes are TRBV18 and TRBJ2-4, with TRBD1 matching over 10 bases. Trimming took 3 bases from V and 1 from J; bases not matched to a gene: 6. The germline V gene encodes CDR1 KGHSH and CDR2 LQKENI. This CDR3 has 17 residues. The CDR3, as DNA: TGTGCCAGCTCACCCTCGGGGACAGGGGCCGCCAAAAACATTCAGTACTTC. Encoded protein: CASSPSGTGAAKNIQYF.

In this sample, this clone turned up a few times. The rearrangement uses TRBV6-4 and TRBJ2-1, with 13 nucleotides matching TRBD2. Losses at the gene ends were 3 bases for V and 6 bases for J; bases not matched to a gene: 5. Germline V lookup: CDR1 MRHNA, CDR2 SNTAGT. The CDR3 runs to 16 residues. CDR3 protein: CASSDGTSGKGNEQFF. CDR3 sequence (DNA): TGTGCCAGCAGTGATGGGACTAGCGGGAAGGGCAATGAGCAGTTCTTC.

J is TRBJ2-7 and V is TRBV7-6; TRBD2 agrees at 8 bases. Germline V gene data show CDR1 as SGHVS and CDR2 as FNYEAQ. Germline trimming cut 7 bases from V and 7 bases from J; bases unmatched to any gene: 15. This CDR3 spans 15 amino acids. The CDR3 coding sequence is TGTGCCAGCACCCAGGCCACTAGCGGACGTATGGAGCAGTACTTC. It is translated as CASTQATSGRMEQYF.

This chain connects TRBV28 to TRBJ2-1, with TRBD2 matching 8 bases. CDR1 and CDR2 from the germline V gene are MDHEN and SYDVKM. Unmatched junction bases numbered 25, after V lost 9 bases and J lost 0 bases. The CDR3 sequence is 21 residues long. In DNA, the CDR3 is TGTGCCAGTGGGTCTCCGGGTGGCTCTAGCGGGCACCCTAGCTCCTACAATGAGCAGTTCTTC. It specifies CASGSPGGSSGHPSSYNEQFF.

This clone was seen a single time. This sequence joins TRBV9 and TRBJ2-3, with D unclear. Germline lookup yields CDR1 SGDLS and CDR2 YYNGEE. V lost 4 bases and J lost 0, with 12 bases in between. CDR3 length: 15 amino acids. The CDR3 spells CASSPRGESTDTQYF. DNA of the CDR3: TGTGCCAGCAGCCCCAGAGGAGAAAGCACAGATACGCAGTATTTT.

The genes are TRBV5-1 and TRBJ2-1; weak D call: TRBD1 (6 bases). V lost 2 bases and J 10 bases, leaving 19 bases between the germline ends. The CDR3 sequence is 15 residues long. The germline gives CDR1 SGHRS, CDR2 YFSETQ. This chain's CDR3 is CASSFDRPPFGEQFF. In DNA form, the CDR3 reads TGCGCCAGCAGCTTCGACAGGCCCCCGTTCGGGGAGCAGTTCTTC.

The CDR3 coding sequence is TGCGCCAGCAGCTTGGTCGGGGACCAAGAGACCCAGTACTTC. Amino acids: CASSLVGDQETQYF. The chain links TRBV5-1 to TRBJ2-5; tentatively, D is TRBD2 (5 bases). Germline values: CDR1 SGHRS, CDR2 YFSETQ. V was pared by 0 bases and J by 0 bases, with 6 bases between. The CDR3 spans 14 residues.

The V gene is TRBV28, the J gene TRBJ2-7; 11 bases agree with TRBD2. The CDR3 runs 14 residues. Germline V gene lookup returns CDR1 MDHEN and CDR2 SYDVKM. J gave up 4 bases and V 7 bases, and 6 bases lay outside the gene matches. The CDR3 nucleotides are TGTGCCAGCAACCTAGCGGGGGGACCGTACGAGCAGTACTTC. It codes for CASNLAGGPYEQYF.

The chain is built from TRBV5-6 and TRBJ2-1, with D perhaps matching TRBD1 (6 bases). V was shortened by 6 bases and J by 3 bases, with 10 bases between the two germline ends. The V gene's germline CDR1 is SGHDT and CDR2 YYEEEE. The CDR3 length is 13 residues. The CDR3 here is CASKDSLYNEQFF. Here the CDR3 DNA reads TGTGCCAGCAAGGACAGCCTCTACAATGAGCAGTTCTTC. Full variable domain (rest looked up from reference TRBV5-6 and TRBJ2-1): DAGVTQSPTHLIKTRGQQVTLRCSPKSGHDTVSWYQQALGQGPQFIFQYYEEEERQRGNFPDRFSGHQFPNYSSELNVNALLLGDSALYLCASKDSLYNEQFFGPGTRLTVL.

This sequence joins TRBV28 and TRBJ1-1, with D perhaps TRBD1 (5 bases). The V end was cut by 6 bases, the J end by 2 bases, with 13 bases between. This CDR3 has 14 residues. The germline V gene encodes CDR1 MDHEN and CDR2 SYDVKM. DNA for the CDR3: TGTGCCAGCAGGCTCAGCACAGGCAACACTGAAGCTTTCTTT. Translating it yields CASRLSTGNTEAFF.

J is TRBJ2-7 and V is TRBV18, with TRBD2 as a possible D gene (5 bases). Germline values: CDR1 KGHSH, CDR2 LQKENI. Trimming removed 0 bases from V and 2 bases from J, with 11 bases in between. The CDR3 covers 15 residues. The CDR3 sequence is CASSPPEGTAYEQYF. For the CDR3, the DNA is TGTGCCAGCTCACCACCCGAGGGAACGGCCTACGAGCAGTACTTC.

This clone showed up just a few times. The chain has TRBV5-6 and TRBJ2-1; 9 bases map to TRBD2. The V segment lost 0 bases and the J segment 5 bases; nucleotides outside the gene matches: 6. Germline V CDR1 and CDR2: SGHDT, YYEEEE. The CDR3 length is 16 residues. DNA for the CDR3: TGTGCCAGCAGCTTGGCCTTGACTAGCGGTCACAATGAGCAGTTCTTC. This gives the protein CASSLALTSGHNEQFF.

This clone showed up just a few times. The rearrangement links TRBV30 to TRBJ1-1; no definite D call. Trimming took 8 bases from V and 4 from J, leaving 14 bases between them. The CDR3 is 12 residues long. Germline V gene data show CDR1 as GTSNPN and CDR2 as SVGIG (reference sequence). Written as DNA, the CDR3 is TGTGCCGCCCATCGGAGAGGCACTGAAGCTTTCTTT. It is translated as CAAHRRGTEAFF.

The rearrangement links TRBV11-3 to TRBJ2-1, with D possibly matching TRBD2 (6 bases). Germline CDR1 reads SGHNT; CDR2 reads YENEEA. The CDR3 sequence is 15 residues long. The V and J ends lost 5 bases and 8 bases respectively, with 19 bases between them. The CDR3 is CASSLTSKVGDEQFF. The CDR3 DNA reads TGTGCCAGCAGCCTGACTAGTAAGGTTGGGGATGAGCAGTTCTTC.

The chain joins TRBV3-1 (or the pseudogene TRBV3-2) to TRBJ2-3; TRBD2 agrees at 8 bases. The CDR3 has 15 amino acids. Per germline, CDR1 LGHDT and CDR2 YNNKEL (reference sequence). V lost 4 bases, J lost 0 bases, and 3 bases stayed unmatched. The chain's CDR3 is CASSPLAGSTDTQYF. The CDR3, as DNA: TGTGCCAGCAGCCCGTTAGCGGGAAGCACAGATACGCAGTATTTT.

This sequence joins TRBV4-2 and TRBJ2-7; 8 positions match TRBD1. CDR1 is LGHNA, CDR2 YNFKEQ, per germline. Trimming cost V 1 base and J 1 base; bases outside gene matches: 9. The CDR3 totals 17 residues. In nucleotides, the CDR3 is TGTGCCAGCAGCCAAGGTCGGTGGGGACAGGAGTCCTACGAGCAGTACTTC. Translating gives CASSQGRWGQESYEQYF.

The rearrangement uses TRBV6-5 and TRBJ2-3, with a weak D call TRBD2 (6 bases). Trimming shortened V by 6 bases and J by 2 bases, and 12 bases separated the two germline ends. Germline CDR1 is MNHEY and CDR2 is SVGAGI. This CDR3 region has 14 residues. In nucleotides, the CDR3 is TGTGCCAGCAGCCCGGACTACTCCACAGATACGCAGTATTTT. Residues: CASSPDYSTDTQYF.

For the CDR3, the DNA is TGTGCCAGCAATAAATTAGGTCGGTCCGGACAGGGCGATGGCTACACCTTC. Amino acids: CASNKLGRSGQGDGYTF. V gene TRBV28 combines with J gene TRBJ1-2, with 8 bases aligning to TRBD1. Unmatched junction bases numbered 19, after V lost 7 bases and J lost 6 bases. Germline values: CDR1 MDHEN, CDR2 SYDVKM. The CDR3 extends over 17 amino acids.

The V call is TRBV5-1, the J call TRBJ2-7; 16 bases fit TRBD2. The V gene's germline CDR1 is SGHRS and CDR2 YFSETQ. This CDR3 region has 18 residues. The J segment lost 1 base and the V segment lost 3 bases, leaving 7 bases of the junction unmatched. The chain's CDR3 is CASSSPGLAGGSSYEQYF. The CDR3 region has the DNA TGCGCCAGCAGCTCACCGGGACTAGCGGGAGGGTCTTCCTACGAGCAGTACTTC.

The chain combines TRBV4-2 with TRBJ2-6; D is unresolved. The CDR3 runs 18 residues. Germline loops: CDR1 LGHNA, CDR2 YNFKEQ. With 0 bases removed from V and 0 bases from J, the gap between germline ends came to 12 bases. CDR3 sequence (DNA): TGTGCCAGCAGCCAAGATCCAGAAAAAAACTCTGGGGCCAACGTCCTGACTTTC. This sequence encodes CASSQDPEKNSGANVLTF.

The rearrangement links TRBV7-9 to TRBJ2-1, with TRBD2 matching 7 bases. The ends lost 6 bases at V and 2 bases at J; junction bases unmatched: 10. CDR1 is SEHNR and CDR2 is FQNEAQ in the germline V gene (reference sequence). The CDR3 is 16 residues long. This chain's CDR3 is CASRVASTSPYNEQFF. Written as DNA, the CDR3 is TGTGCCAGCAGGGTAGCGTCGACTAGCCCCTACAATGAGCAGTTCTTC. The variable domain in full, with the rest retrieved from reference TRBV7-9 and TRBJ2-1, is DTGVSQNPRHKITKRGQNVTFRCDPISEHNRLYWYRQTLGQGPEFLTYFQNEAQLEKSRLLSDRFSAERPKGSFSTLEIQRTEQGDSAMYLCASRVASTSPYNEQFFGPGTRLTVL.

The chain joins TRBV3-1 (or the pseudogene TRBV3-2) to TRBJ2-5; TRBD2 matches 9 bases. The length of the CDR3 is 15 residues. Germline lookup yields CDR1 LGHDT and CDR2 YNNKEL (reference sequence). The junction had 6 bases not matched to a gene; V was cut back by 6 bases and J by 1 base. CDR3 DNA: TGTGCCAGCAGATGGTCTAGCGGGGCCCAAGAGACCCAGTACTTC. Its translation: CASRWSSGAQETQYF.

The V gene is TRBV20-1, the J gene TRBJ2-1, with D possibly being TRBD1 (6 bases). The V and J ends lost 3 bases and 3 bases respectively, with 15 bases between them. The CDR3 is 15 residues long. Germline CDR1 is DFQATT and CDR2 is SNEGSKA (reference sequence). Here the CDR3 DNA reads TGCAGTGCTAGTAGTGGCAGGGGAATCTACAATGAGCAGTTCTTC. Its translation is CSASSGRGIYNEQFF.

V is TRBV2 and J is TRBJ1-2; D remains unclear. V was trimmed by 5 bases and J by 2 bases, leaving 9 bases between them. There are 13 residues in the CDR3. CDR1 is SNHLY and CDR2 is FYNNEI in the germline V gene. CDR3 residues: CASSREKNYGYTF. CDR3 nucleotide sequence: TGTGCCAGCAGTAGGGAGAAGAACTATGGCTACACCTTC.

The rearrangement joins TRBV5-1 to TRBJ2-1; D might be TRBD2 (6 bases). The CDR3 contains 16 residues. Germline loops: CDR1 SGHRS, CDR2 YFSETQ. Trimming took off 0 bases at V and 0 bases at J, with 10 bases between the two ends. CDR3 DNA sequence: TGCGCCAGCAGCTTGGACGGGGGAGGCTCCTACAATGAGCAGTTCTTC. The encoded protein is CASSLDGGGSYNEQFF.

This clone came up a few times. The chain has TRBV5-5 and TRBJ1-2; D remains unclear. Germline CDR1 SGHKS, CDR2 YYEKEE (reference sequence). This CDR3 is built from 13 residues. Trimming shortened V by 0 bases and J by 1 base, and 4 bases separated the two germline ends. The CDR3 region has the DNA TGTGCCAGCAGCTTGGCCAGTAACTATGGCTACACCTTC. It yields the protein CASSLASNYGYTF.

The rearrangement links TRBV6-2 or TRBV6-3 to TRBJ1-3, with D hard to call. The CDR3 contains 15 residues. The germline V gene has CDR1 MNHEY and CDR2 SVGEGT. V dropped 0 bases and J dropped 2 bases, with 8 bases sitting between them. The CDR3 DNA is TGTGCCAGCAGTTACTCGATGCGGGCTGGAAACACCATATATTTT. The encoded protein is CASSYSMRAGNTIYF.